The 6 T cell receptor beta chains below all came from one sample that was sequenced in a study of cytomegalovirus exposure and HLA in healthy donors (dated by TCRdb to about 2017). To prepare the library, the immunoSEQ multiplex PCR assay was applied. For the multiplex PCR, a mixture combining 60 forward primers for TCR Vbeta segments and 13 reverse primers for TCR Jbeta segments was used. As stored in TCRdb, this immuneACCESS dataset retains in-frame rearrangements with V and J assigned. A fraction of the clones does not appear; measured against another copy, unresolved V genes explain less than half of the discrepancy, and the remainder lacks a known reason. The sample records roughly 160,000 clones, roughly 78% of which are singletons. In total, the top ten clones hold 2% to 2.5% of the sample. Sequencing used PBMCs. These receptors all stem from a man between 35 and 55 years old in good health and CMV-seronegative.

This sequence joins TRBV10-3 and TRBJ2-7; the match to TRBD1 covers 8 bases. This CDR3 is 14 amino acids long. Losses at the gene ends were 5 bases for V and 6 bases for J; bases not matched to a gene: 9. In germline, CDR1 is ENHRY, CDR2 SYGVKD. This CDR3 is CAISSDRGDVEQYF. The CDR3 DNA follows: TGTGCCATCAGTAGCGACAGGGGTGACGTCGAGCAGTACTTC.

The chain recombines TRBV7-2 with TRBJ2-7; 7 bases align to TRBD2. The germline V gene encodes CDR1 SGHTA and CDR2 FQGNSA. V shed 1 base and J 7 bases; nucleotides not matched to a gene: 7. The CDR3 has 14 residues. The CDR3 reads CASSLVPGRYEQYF. The CDR3 nucleotides are TGTGCCAGCAGCTTAGTCCCCGGGAGGTATGAGCAGTACTTC.

The V gene is TRBV28, the J gene TRBJ1-5; 7 nucleotides line up with TRBD1. The CDR3 covers 15 residues. The germline V gene encodes CDR1 MDHEN and CDR2 SYDVKM. Trimming took 6 bases from V and 1 from J; bases not matched to a gene: 6. CDR3 bases: TGTGCCAGCAGCCCGACAGGGTTGAGCAATCAGCCCCAGCATTTT. This sequence encodes CASSPTGLSNQPQHF. Based on the CDR3 plus reference TRBV28 and TRBJ1-5, the full variable domain is DVKVTQSSRYLVKRTGEKVFLECVQDMDHENMFWYRQDPGLGLRLIYFSYDVKMKEKGDIPEGYSVSREKKERFSLILESASTNQTSMYLCASSPTGLSNQPQHFGDGTRLSIL.

The J gene is TRBJ1-5, the V gene TRBV30, with a tentative D call TRBD1 (5 bases). The CDR3 extends over 13 amino acids. Germline V gene sequence: CDR1 GTSNPN, CDR2 SVGIG (reference sequence). V lost 5 bases to trimming and J lost 1 base, with 9 bases between them. The CDR3 DNA reads as TGTGCCTGGGAGACAGCCAGCAATCAGCCCCAGCATTTT. Protein product: CAWETASNQPQHF.

This chain joins TRBV5-6 and TRBJ2-7; tentative D call: TRBD2 (5 bases). The germline V and J ends were trimmed by 4 bases and 2 bases, with 16 bases remaining between them. Germline CDR1 and CDR2: SGHDT and YYEEEE. This CDR3 is built from 15 residues. In DNA form, the CDR3 reads TGTGCCAGCAGCCTCGGCGGAGGAGGTACCTACGAGCAGTACTTC. Translation: CASSLGGGGTYEQYF.

The J gene is TRBJ2-4, the V gene TRBV5-1, with a weak D call TRBD1 (6 bases). V was cut by 6 bases and J by 0 bases, with 10 bases left in between. The CDR3 has 14 residues. The germline V gene has CDR1 SGHRS and CDR2 YFSETQ. CDR3 in amino acids: CASKGELAKNIQYF. The DNA of the CDR3 is TGCGCCAGCAAGGGGGAATTAGCCAAAAACATTCAGTACTTC.